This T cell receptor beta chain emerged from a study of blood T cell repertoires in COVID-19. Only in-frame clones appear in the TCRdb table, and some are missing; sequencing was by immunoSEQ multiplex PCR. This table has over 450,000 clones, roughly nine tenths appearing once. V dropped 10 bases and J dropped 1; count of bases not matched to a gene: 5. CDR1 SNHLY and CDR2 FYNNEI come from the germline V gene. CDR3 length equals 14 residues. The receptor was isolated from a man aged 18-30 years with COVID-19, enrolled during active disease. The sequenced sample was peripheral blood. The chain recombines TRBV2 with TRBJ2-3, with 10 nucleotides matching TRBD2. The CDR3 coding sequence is TGTGCCACCTTAAGCGGGGGGGGCACAGATACGCAGTATTTT. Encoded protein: CATLSGGGTDTQYF.